Sequencing of this TCR beta chain was carried out in a study of blood T cells in healthy people across ages. Peripheral blood was drawn, ten milliliters per donor. Combining a sample-barcoded 5' primer with a J-beta primer mix, a second PCR ran for roughly 7 to 12 cycles. TCRdb ran MiXCR on the 5' RACE reads and lists one entry per CDR3 protein. The sample shows some 1,000,000 distinct CDR3 sequences, approximately 25% of them seen only once. Concerning this clonotype: At one end, the junction sequence differs from germline, possibly due to a read error.

Looked up from germline, CDR1 is MDHEN and CDR2 is SYDVKM. CDR3 length equals 17 residues. The sample was also linked to a second study, of T cells of mothers and their children. According to that study: In this cohort, donors were a few healthy Caucasian mothers plus their six children. Amplification in the second PCR used the M1S primer, which added sample barcodes and 2-4 random nucleotides.

Sequenced material: blood. The chain employs TRBV28 and TRBJ2-4; possibly TRBD1 or TRBD2 for D (6 bases each). This TCR was sampled from a girl aged 2-10 years in good health. The CDR3 sequence is CASSFRWWGADKSIQYF. The CDR3 nucleotides are TGTGCCAGCAGTTTTCGGTGGTGGGGGGCAGATAAAAGCATTCAGTACTTC.